Below are 4 T cell receptor beta chains sequenced from a single sample in a study of T cells in localized non-small cell lung cancer. Data came from immunoSEQ multiplex PCR; TCRdb stores just in-frame clones and leaves some out. Here the sample spans about 1,700 clones, 30% to 45% being singletons. Here the sequenced sample was normal lung tissue next to the tumor, taken before any cancer treatment. Receptor source: an older female donor with stage II squamous cell lung carcinoma.

The genes are TRBV19 and TRBJ1-1, with unresolved D. The CDR3 has 11 amino acids. CDR1 is LNHDA, CDR2 SQIVND, per germline (reference sequence). V was trimmed by 8 bases and J by 2 bases, leaving 6 bases between them. The CDR3 is CASARNTEAFF. CDR3 DNA: TGTGCCAGTGCGCGAAACACTGAAGCTTTCTTT.

The rearrangement joins TRBV9 to TRBJ2-1; 10 bases line up with TRBD2. From germline, CDR1 is SGDLS and CDR2 YYNGEE. V shed 4 bases and J 5 bases; nucleotides not matched to a gene: 15. This CDR3 region has 18 residues. The DNA of the CDR3 is TGTGCCAGCAGCCTTCGAAGTACCGGACTAGCGGCTAACAATGAGCAGTTCTTC. Translated, it gives CASSLRSTGLAANNEQFF.

This clone turned up a few times. The rearrangement links TRBV2 to TRBJ2-7, with a tentative D call TRBD2 (6 bases). The CDR3 loop spans 13 amino acids. The V end lost 6 bases, the J end lost 7 bases, and 16 bases lay between the germline ends. Germline V CDR1 and CDR2: SNHLY, FYNNEI. The CDR3 DNA reads as TGTGCCAGCAGGCCCTCGACTAGTCCGGAGCAGTACTTC. This translates into CASRPSTSPEQYF.

This clone was counted a few times. The chain carries TRBV11-3 and TRBJ2-7; 14 bases agree with TRBD2. Germline V gives CDR1 SGHNT, CDR2 YENEEA. Trimming removed 5 bases from V and 7 bases from J; junction bases left unmatched: 10. This CDR3 has 16 residues. The CDR3 DNA sequence: TGTGCCAGCAGCGTACCGACTAGCGGGGGGGCAGGTGAGCAGTACTTC. This codes for CASSVPTSGGAGEQYF.